This T cell receptor (beta chain) was identified during a study of blood T cell repertoires in COVID-19 (TCRdb year 2020). About the investigation overall: Samples covering the acute and convalescent phases of COVID-19 were provided by collaborators in the United States, Italy and Spain. The prospective study material was composed of cDNA or gDNA derived from T cells, B-cell-depleted T cells, or PBMCs. Subjects who had been exposed to COVID-19, were actively infected with it, or had recovered from it provided the deeply sampled blood TCRbeta repertoires that made up the dataset. The repertoires were released in a freely available public database intended as a resource for research on the immune response to SARS-CoV-2. The samples were drawn from the first 160 participants of the ongoing ImmuneRACE study and from about 1,200 subjects provided by 6 global collaborators. Sample metadata almost always included a de-identified subject ID, COVID-19 status, age in years and sex. HLA class I and class II types, where available, came from metadata supplied by the sample provider rather than from assay-based typing. The full study reports these points: Clinical and demographic metadata were provided uncurated, with the amount varying by source and participant.

The immunoSEQ Assay, a bias-controlled multiplex PCR, was used to amplify TCRbeta CDR3 regions from genomic DNA. Per the source publication's procedure: Within the assay, amplification of reference gene primers was used to estimate how many nucleated cells each sample contained. To quantify the absolute abundance of each unique TCRbeta CDR3 rearrangement, sequence reads were collapsed and filtered. Productive Simpson clonality was computed per sample as the square root of Simpson's diversity index over productive rearrangements. TCRdb carries this immuneACCESS record with in-frame sequences only. Its versions omit some clonotypes, under half of them owing to an unresolved V gene in the studies checked, with the rest unexplained. From that table come the V and J calls and clone size; the DNA was used to work out D and trimming. The table for this sample lists 200,000 to 250,000 clones; around 82% of them were counted only once. The ten largest clones add up to 2.5% to 3.5% of the sample.

Collaborating institutions collected whole blood in K2EDTA tubes following their own protocols. For TCRbeta analysis, collaborator samples were shipped as frozen whole blood, as isolated PBMCs, or as DNA extracted from either sample type. The CDR3, from cysteine to phenylalanine, totals 13 residues. Here the CDR3 DNA is all that survives: 39 bases in frame from base 1. Looking up the germline V gene yields CDR1 MNHEY and CDR2 SVGAGI. Trimmed from V: 6 bases; trimmed from J: 5 bases; junction bases lacking a gene match: 6. A note on this clone: There is no known antigen for this receptor. Base-call qualities are not available, and no considerably larger clone is one nucleotide away.

The TCR sequence derives from a man aged 50 or older with active or convalescent COVID-19. This sequence uses TRBV6-5 and TRBJ1-1, with 7 bases aligning to TRBD1. Sequenced sample: peripheral blood. The CDR3 protein: CASSATGTTEAFF. The nucleotide sequence reads TGTGCCAGCAGCGCGACAGGGACGACTGAAGCTTTCTTT.